The 4 T cell receptor beta chains in this list originate from one sample, sequenced in a study of cytomegalovirus exposure and HLA in healthy donors. Vbeta (60) and Jbeta (13) primers were used in the PCR. Assay: immunoSEQ multiplex PCR; the TCRdb copy retains only in-frame clones and omits some. Its table records some 150,000 clones. Sequenced input: PBMCs. Receptor source: a young woman in good health and CMV-seropositive.

This chain uses TRBV7-3 with TRBJ2-5; 7 bases align to TRBD1. CDR1 and CDR2 (germline): SGHTA, FQGTGA. Unmatched junction bases numbered 2, after V lost 4 bases and J lost 3 bases. The CDR3 sequence is 13 residues long. The CDR3 DNA sequence: TGTGCCAGCAGCTGGGACAGCGAAGAGACCCAGTACTTC. Residues: CASSWDSEETQYF.

The CDR3 spells CSVEGHLPYEQYF. In DNA, the CDR3 is TGCAGCGTTGAAGGACACCTTCCCTACGAGCAGTACTTC. The chain uses TRBV29-1 and TRBJ2-7; D unclear. Trimming left V 1 base short and J 2 bases short, with 9 bases between. The CDR3 runs to 13 residues. CDR1 is SQVTM, CDR2 ANQGSEA, per germline.

This chain uses TRBV7-9 with TRBJ2-1, with D possibly matching TRBD2 (5 bases). CDR3 length: 13 amino acids. The V and J ends lost 0 bases and 7 bases respectively, with 7 bases between them. The germline V gene has CDR1 SEHNR and CDR2 FQNEAQ (reference sequence). DNA for the CDR3: TGTGCCAGCAGCTTAGCGGGAGTGAATGAGCAGTTCTTC. Translation: CASSLAGVNEQFF.

This chain joins TRBV7-2 and TRBJ2-5; TRBD2 is a possible D gene (6 bases). Trimming left V 5 bases short and J 2 bases short, with 9 bases between. The length of the CDR3 is 13 residues. Germline CDR1 SGHTA, CDR2 FQGNSA. CDR3 in DNA: TGTGCCAGCAGCCCGGGACTTCAAGAGACCCAGTACTTC. Residues: CASSPGLQETQYF.